A selection of T cell receptor beta chains follows, all from one sample in a study of blood T cell repertoires in COVID-19. Profiled with immunoSEQ multiplex PCR; TCRdb holds only in-frame clones, not every one. The sample lists about 49,000 clones, about nine tenths occurring once. The specimen sequenced was peripheral blood. The origin of the receptors is a woman of 80 years or more with COVID-19, enrolled during active disease. Both conserved end residues are part of each CDR3. Each record gives: V gene, J gene, CDR3 length, CDR3 protein.

>TRBV30|TRBJ2-1|14
CAWSGLAGDNEQFF
>TRBV5-1|TRBJ1-2|15
CASSLMTGHGNGYTF
>TRBV19|TRBJ1-6|14
CAGNYRDSNSPLHF
>TRBV5-1|TRBJ2-7|12
CASSPAGFGQYF
>TRBV10-3|TRBJ2-1|11
CAISEYREQFF
>TRBV6-5|TRBJ2-2|13
CASSLPRTGELFF
>TRBV18|TRBJ1-5|16
CASSPPSRSSNQPQHF
>TRBV2|TRBJ2-3|15
CASSPGQGRGDTQYF
>TRBV11-1|TRBJ1-1|16
CASSTMSPYSNTEAFF
>TRBV18|TRBJ1-3|14
CASSKGQPGNTIYF
>TRBV6-5|TRBJ2-7|16
CASSYLQGLAAGEQYF
>TRBV19|TRBJ1-2|14
CASSAGRFGYGYTF
>TRBV5-1|TRBJ2-1|13
CASSLRGGDEQFF
>TRBV3-1/TRBV3-2|TRBJ2-5|15
CASSPWRARKETQYF
>TRBV9|TRBJ2-2|14
CASSQGWLAGELFF
>TRBV4-2|TRBJ2-1|16
CASSQESRGSYNEQFF
>TRBV4-2|TRBJ1-2|16
CASSQVSGDDRSGYTF